A selection of T cell receptor beta chains follows, all from one sample in a study of T cell responses to AZD1222 COVID-19 vaccine. The method was immunoSEQ multiplex PCR; TCRdb's version includes in-frame clones alone and lacks a portion of them. The table has roughly 100,000 clones, 82% seen once. The source material was peripheral blood, sampled on day 0 of AZD1222 vaccination. The receptors come from an adult in good health. CDR3s include the opening cysteine and the closing phenylalanine or tryptophan.

>15|TRBV5-1|TRBJ1-1
CASNLGGRLNTEAFF
>15|TRBV10-3|TRBJ2-7
CAISEGQGEGYEQYF
>13|TRBV2|TRBJ2-2
CASSGTRGGELFF
>15|TRBV15|TRBJ1-1
CATSRGGARNTEAFF
>16|TRBV27|TRBJ2-5
CASSLGDRGLLETQYF
>12|TRBV29-1|TRBJ1-1
CSVEEGRAEAFF
>11|TRBV6-2/TRBV6-3|TRBJ2-7
CASSYFTGQYF
>13|TRBV6-6|TRBJ1-2
CASQPGRSYGYTF
>15|TRBV10-3|TRBJ2-2
CAARRGTGNTGELFF
>15|TRBV7-9|TRBJ2-7
CASSTGDRGTGEQYF
>11|TRBV6-1|TRBJ1-1
CASSDSVKAFF
>12|TRBV11-1|TRBJ2-7
CASARRTYEQYF
>17|TRBV11-2|TRBJ1-1
CASSSESKTGMNTEAFF
>13|TRBV5-1|TRBJ1-2
CASSLASNYGYTF
>13|TRBV25-1|TRBJ1-2
CASRRQDIDGYTF
>14|TRBV6-2/TRBV6-3|TRBJ1-4
CASSYGTGPEKLFF
>14|TRBV6-5|TRBJ2-3
CASSSNLGLDTQYF
>14|TRBV7-9|TRBJ2-5
CASSLDVVQETQYF
>16|TRBV11-1|TRBJ1-3
CASSLAQGGVGNTIYF
>14|TRBV19|TRBJ2-2
CASTDGANTGELFF
>15|TRBV19|TRBJ1-5
CASTRTGLGNQPQHF
>17|TRBV5-1|TRBJ2-7
CASSLAGLDRRAYEQYF
>15|TRBV7-9|TRBJ1-1
CASSFAGGVRGEAFF
>17|TRBV7-8|TRBJ2-5
CASSVPGLAGVVETQYF
>12|TRBV10-3|TRBJ1-2
CAIELRGYGYTF
>13|TRBV7-8|TRBJ1-2
CASSFQGNYGYTF
>17|TRBV9|TRBJ1-6
CASSKGTGFLMNSPLHF
>16|TRBV4-3|TRBJ1-4
CASSQEPSDSYEKLFF
>13|TRBV7-6|TRBJ2-1
CASSTQGDNEQFF
>15|TRBV7-2|TRBJ1-2
CASSLERDRGVGYTF
>14|TRBV5-1|TRBJ1-1
CASSVRLANTEAFF
>16|TRBV4-1|TRBJ1-3
CASSQSFEYSGNTIYF
>11|TRBV24-1|TRBJ2-7
CATSEAYEQYF
>13|TRBV3-1/TRBV3-2|TRBJ2-2
CASSQAITGELFF
>13|TRBV6-5|TRBJ1-2
CASSWEGSGGYTF
>11|TRBV20-1|TRBJ1-2
CSARDGLDYTF
>14|TRBV5-1|TRBJ1-1
CASSLGQVSSEAFF
>16|TRBV20-1|TRBJ2-3
CSASSGLAGGVDTQYF
>14|TRBV4-2|TRBJ1-1
CASSRATGNTEAFF
>14|TRBV15|TRBJ1-5
CATSREQGAQPQHF
>15|TRBV19|TRBJ2-7
CASSIIGTGDSEQYF
>14|TRBV7-2|TRBJ2-3
CASSLASRSDTQYF
>12|TRBV30|TRBJ1-4
CAWGRSTGKLFF
>15|TRBV5-1|TRBJ2-2
CASSFGTYNTGELFF
>15|TRBV4-3|TRBJ1-4
CASSQEGGAHEKLFF
>15|TRBV18|TRBJ1-5
CASSPGTASNQPQHF
>13|TRBV7-6|TRBJ2-7
CASSLSGPAEQYF
>16|TRBV30|TRBJ1-5
CAWSEVGYRGNQPQHF
>14|TRBV16|TRBJ1-6
CASSQSGPNSPLHF
>14|TRBV7-2|TRBJ1-2
CASSSGQADYGYTF
>15|TRBV5-1|TRBJ1-5
CASSEQGGSNQPQHF
>13|TRBV6-4|TRBJ1-1
CASSVDSNTEAFF
>15|TRBV6-6|TRBJ2-2
CASRDDRGHAGELFF
>15|TRBV5-5|TRBJ1-2
CASSSGSPANYGYTF
>15|TRBV7-2|TRBJ1-6
CASSLGQGDNSPLHF